This TCR beta chain was observed in a study of response to subunit inactivated influenza vaccine. Only a few counts were recorded for this clonotype. Using its own MiXCR run on the RT-PCR reads, TCRdb lists one record per CDR3 protein. The table records a few hundred thousand distinct CDR3 sequences, 11% of them present only once. The CDR3 length is 14 residues. The germline CDR1 and CDR2 sequences are SGHRS and YFSETQ. V was cut by 0 bases and J by 6 bases, with 10 bases left in between. The sample was also reused in another study, on T cells expressing NK-cell markers. From that second work: UMIs accompanied the 5'RACE template switching by which TCR beta cDNA was made. Sorting of alpha-beta TCR T cells alone was achieved in several experiments with an anti-gamma-delta TCR antibody. Once again these clonotypes came out on top in the CD3+CD56-NKG2C+ fraction of several donors.

The clonotype comes from a man in his fifties or sixties who received an inactivated influenza vaccine. The sequencing here drew on PBMCs from blood, taken on the day of vaccination. The rearrangement links TRBV5-1 to TRBJ2-4; weak D call: TRBD1 (5 bases). The CDR3 spells CASSLGQNLNIQYF. The CDR3, as DNA: TGCGCCAGCAGCTTGGGACAGAACTTAAACATTCAGTACTTC.